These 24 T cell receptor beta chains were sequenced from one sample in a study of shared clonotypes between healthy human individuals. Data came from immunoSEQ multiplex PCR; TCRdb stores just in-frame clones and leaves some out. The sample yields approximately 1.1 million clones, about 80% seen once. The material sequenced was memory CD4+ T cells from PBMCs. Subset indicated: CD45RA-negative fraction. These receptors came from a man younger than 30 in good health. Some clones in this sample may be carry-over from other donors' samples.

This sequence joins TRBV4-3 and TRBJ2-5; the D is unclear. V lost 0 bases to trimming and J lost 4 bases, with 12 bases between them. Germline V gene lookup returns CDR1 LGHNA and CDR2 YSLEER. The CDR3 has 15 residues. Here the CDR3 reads CASSQEGRWRETQYF. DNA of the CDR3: TGCGCCAGCAGCCAAGAAGGCAGATGGCGAGAGACCCAGTACTTC.

DNA of the CDR3: TGTGCCAGCAGTGTGCTGTCAGGGGGTAATCAGCCCCAGCATTTT. Translated: CASSVLSGGNQPQHF. The rearrangement joins TRBV2 to TRBJ1-5; TRBD1 aligns across 7 bases. This CDR3 region has 15 residues. Germline CDR1 reads SNHLY; CDR2 reads FYNNEI. V lost 4 bases and J lost 4; bases outside the gene matches: 7.

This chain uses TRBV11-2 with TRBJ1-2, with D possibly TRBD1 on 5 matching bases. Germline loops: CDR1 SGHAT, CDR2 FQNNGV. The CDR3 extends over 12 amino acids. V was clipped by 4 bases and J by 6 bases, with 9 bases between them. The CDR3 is CASSSGPDGYTF. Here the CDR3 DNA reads TGTGCCAGCAGCTCGGGACCGGATGGCTACACCTTC.

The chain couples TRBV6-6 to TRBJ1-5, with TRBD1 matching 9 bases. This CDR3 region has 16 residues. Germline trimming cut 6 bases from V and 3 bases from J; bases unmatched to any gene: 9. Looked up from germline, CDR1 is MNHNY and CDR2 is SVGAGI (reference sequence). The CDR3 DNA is TGTGCCAGCAGCGCCGGACAGGGGTCCCCCAATCAGCCCCAGCATTTT. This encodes CASSAGQGSPNQPQHF.

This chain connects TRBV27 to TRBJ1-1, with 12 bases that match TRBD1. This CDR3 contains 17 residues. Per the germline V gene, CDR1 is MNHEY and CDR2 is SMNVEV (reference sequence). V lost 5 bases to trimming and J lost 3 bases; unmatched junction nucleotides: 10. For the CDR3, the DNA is TGTGCCAGCAGTCGGGACAGGGGGCCCCTCGCCGACACTGAAGCTTTCTTT. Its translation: CASSRDRGPLADTEAFF.

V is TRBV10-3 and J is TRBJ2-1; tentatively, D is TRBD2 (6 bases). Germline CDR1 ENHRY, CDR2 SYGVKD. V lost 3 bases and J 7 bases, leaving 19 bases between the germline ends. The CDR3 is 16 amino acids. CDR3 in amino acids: CAISESRGGLGNEQFF. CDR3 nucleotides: TGTGCCATCAGTGAATCGAGGGGAGGCCTGGGGAATGAGCAGTTCTTC.

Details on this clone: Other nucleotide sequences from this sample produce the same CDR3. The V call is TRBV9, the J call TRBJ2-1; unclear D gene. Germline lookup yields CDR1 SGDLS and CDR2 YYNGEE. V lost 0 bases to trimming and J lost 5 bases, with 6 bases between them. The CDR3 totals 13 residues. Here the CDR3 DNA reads TGTGCCAGCAGCGTAGCGCCAGACAATGAGCAGTTCTTC. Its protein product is CASSVAPDNEQFF.

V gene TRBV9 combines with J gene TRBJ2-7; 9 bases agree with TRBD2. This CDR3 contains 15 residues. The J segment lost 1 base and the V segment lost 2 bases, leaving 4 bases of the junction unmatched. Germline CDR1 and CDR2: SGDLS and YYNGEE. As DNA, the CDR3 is TGTGCCAGCAGCGTTAGCGGGAGTCTTTCCTACGAGCAGTACTTC. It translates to CASSVSGSLSYEQYF.

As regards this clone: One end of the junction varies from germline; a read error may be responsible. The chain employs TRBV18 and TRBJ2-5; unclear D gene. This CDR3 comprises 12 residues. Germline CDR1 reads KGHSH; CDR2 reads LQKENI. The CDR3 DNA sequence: TGTGCCAGCTCACCGAACCAAGAGGCCCAGTACTTC. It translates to CASSPNQEAQYF.

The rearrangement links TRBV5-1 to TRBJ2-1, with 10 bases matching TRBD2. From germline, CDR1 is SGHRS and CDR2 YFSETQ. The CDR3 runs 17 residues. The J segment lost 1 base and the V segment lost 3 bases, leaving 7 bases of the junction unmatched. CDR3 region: CASSWPSGSPSYNEQFF. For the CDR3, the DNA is TGCGCCAGCAGCTGGCCTAGCGGGAGCCCGTCCTACAATGAGCAGTTCTTC.

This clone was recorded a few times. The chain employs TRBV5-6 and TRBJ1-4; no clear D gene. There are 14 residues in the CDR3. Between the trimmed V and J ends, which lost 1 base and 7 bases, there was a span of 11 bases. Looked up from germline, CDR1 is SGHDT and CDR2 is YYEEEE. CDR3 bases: TGTGCCAGCAGCTTGTACAGAAATACTGAAAAACTGTTTTTT. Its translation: CASSLYRNTEKLFF. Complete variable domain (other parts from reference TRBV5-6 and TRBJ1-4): DAGVTQSPTHLIKTRGQQVTLRCSPKSGHDTVSWYQQALGQGPQFIFQYYEEEERQRGNFPDRFSGHQFPNYSSELNVNALLLGDSALYLCASSLYRNTEKLFFGSGTQLSVL.

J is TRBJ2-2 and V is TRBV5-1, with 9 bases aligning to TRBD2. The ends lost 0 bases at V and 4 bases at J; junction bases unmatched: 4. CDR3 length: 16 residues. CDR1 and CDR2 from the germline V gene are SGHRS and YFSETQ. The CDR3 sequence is CASSLGASGATGELFF. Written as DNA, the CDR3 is TGCGCCAGCAGCTTGGGCGCTAGCGGGGCCACCGGGGAGCTGTTTTTT.

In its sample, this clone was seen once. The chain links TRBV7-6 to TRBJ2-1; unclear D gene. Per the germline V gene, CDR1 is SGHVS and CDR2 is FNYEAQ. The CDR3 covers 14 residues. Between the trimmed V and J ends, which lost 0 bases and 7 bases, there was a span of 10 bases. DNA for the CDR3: TGTGCCAGCAGCTTAGCGTCACAACTGAATGAGCAGTTCTTC. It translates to CASSLASQLNEQFF. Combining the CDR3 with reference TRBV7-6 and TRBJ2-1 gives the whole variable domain GAGVSQSPRYKVTKRGQDVALRCDPISGHVSLYWYRQALGQGPEFLTYFNYEAQQDKSGLPNDRFSAERPEGSISTLTIQRTEQRDSAMYRCASSLASQLNEQFFGPGTRLTVL.

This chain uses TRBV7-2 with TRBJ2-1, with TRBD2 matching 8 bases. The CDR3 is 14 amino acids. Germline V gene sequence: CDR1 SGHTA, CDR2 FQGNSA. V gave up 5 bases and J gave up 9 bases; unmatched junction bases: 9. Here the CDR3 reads CASSNIAGRTEQFF. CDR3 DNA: TGTGCCAGCAGCAATATAGCGGGAAGAACTGAGCAGTTCTTC.

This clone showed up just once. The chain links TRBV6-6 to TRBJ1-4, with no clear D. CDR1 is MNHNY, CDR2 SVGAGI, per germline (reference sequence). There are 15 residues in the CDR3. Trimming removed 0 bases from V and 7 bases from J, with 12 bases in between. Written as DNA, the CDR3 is TGTGCCAGCAGTTACTCGCTCGCGGGTTTTGAAAAACTGTTTTTT. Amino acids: CASSYSLAGFEKLFF.

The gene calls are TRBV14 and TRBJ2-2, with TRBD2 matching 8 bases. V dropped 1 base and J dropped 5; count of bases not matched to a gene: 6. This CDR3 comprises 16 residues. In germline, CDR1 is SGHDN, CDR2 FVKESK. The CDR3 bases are TGTGCCAGCAGCCAAGGAGCAGCGGGAGTTACCGGGGAGCTGTTTTTT. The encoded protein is CASSQGAAGVTGELFF.

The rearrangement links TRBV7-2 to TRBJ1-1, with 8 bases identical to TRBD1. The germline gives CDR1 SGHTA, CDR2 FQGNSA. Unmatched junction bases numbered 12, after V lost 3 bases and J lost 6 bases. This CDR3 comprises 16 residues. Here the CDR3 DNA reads TGTGCCAGCAGCTTCGGACAGGGACGACGTCGGGCTGAAGCTTTCTTT. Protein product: CASSFGQGRRRAEAFF.

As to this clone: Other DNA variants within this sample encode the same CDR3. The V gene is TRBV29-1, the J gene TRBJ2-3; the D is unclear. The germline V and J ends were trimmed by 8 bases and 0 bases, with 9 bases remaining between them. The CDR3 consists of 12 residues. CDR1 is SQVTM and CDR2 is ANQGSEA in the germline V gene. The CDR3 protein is CSFTPSTDTQYF. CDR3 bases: TGCAGCTTCACCCCGAGCACAGATACGCAGTATTTT.

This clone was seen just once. CDR3 region: CASRSGTTLRSFGYTF. CDR3 DNA: TGTGCCAGCAGGTCCGGGACAACTCTGCGGTCCTTCGGCTACACCTTC. This chain joins TRBV2 and TRBJ1-2; possibly TRBD1 for D (6 bases). Germline assignment: CDR1 SNHLY and CDR2 FYNNEI. CDR3 length: 16 amino acids. Trimming left V 6 bases short and J 8 bases short, with 25 bases between.

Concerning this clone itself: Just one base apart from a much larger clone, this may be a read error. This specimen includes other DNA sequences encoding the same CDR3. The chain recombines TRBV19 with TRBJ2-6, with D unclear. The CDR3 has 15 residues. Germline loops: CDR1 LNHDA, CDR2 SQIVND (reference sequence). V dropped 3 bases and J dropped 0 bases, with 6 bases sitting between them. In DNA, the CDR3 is TGTGCCAGTAGTATTGGGAACTCTGGGGCCAACGTCCTGACTTTC. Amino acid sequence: CASSIGNSGANVLTF.

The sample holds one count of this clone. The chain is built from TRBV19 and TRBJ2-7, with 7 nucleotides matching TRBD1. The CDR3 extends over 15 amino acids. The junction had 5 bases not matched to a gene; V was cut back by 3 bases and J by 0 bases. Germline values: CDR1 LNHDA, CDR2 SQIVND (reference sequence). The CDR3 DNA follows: TGTGCCAGTAGTATCCGGGACAGAGACTCCTACGAGCAGTACTTC. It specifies CASSIRDRDSYEQYF.

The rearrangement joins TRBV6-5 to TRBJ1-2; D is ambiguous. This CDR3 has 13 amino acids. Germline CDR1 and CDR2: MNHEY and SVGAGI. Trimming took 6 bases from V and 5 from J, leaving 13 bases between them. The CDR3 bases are TGTGCCAGCAGACCCCGGGCCGATTATGGCTACACCTTC. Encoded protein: CASRPRADYGYTF.

The CDR3 DNA reads TGCGCCAGCAGCCCCGGGACAGATTCATATAGCAATCAGCCCCAGCATTTT. Translation: CASSPGTDSYSNQPQHF. The rearrangement links TRBV5-1 to TRBJ1-5, with 7 bases that match TRBD1. Looked up from germline, CDR1 is SGHRS and CDR2 is YFSETQ. CDR3 length: 17 residues. J lost 0 bases, V lost 4 bases, and 10 bases had no gene match.

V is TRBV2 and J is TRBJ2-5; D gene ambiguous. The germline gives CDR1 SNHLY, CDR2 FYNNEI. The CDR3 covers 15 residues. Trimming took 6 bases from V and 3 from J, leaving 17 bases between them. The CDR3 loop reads CASSVDLTVKETQYF. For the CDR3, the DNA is TGTGCCAGCAGCGTCGACTTGACTGTTAAAGAGACCCAGTACTTC.